The T cell receptor (beta chain) under discussion was sequenced for a study of blood T cell repertoires in COVID-19. Clones were sequenced by immunoSEQ multiplex PCR, and TCRdb holds only the in-frame ones, with some missing. Among roughly 100,000 clones, 75% to 85% were seen once, and the ten largest hold 15% to 20%. CDR1 and CDR2 (germline): SGDLS, YYNGEE. The germline V and J ends were trimmed by 4 bases and 7 bases, with 9 bases remaining between them. The CDR3 has 12 residues. The sequence was obtained from an elderly woman with active or convalescent COVID-19. The chain couples TRBV9 to TRBJ2-4; perhaps TRBD1 as D (6 bases). Material: peripheral blood. The CDR3 spells CASSPTGNIQYF. DNA for the CDR3: TGTGCCAGCAGCCCAACAGGGAACATTCAGTACTTC.